One and the same sample provided the 8 T cell receptor beta chains below, sequenced in a study of T cell changes during pregnancy in multiple sclerosis. The table came from immunoSEQ multiplex PCR; TCRdb's copy has only in-frame clones and leaves some out. Of tens of thousands of clones listed, around 93% are singletons. The material sequenced was CD4+ T cells from peripheral blood mononuclear cells, taken in the third trimester of pregnancy. The receptor source for this set is a female donor with multiple sclerosis, enrolled in a pregnancy study.

The chain combines TRBV4-3 with TRBJ1-1, with D unclear. Between the trimmed V and J ends, which lost 1 base and 6 bases, there was a span of 12 bases. Germline V gives CDR1 LGHNA, CDR2 YSLEER. This CDR3 is 14 amino acids long. CDR3 nucleotides: TGCGCCAGCAGCCAAGTTCTGGCCCTCGCTGAAGCTTTCTTT. Its protein is CASSQVLALAEAFF.

CDR3 coding DNA: TGTGCCAGCAGCTGCAGGGGACTAGCGGGAGTTTACGAGCAGTACTTC. It encodes CASSCRGLAGVYEQYF. This rearrangement joins TRBV11-3 to TRBJ2-7, with 14 bases matching TRBD2. The J segment lost 4 bases and the V segment lost 4 bases, leaving 6 bases of the junction unmatched. Germline assignment: CDR1 SGHNT and CDR2 YENEEA. The CDR3 extends over 16 amino acids.

This chain uses TRBV7-7 with TRBJ2-5, with TRBD1 as a possible D gene (6 bases). The ends were cut back, 5 bases at V and 5 bases at J, with 12 bases in the middle. The CDR3 covers 13 residues. Germline lookup yields CDR1 SSHAT and CDR2 FNYEAQ (reference sequence). The CDR3: CASSLRGKETQYF. The DNA of the CDR3 is TGTGCCAGCAGCCTGAGGGGGAAGGAGACCCAGTACTTC.

The chain carries TRBV9 and TRBJ1-4, with D possibly matching TRBD1 (5 bases). The CDR3 is 14 residues long. The V end lost 3 bases, the J end lost 2 bases, and 8 bases lay between the germline ends. Germline assignment: CDR1 SGDLS and CDR2 YYNGEE. The CDR3 here is CASSGGETNEKLFF. Here the CDR3 DNA reads TGTGCCAGCAGCGGGGGGGAGACTAATGAAAAACTGTTTTTT.

The chain has TRBV19 and TRBJ1-4, with 10 bases aligning to TRBD1. V dropped 11 bases and J dropped 6; count of bases not matched to a gene: 6. The CDR3 sequence is 13 residues long. The germline gives CDR1 LNHDA, CDR2 SQIVND (reference sequence). CDR3 region: CASSDRGYEKLFF. The DNA of the CDR3 is TGTGCCTCCTCGGACAGGGGGTATGAAAAACTGTTTTTT.

The chain combines TRBV19 with TRBJ2-3; maybe TRBD2 (6 bases). The CDR3 contains 13 residues. In germline, CDR1 is LNHDA, CDR2 SQIVND (reference sequence). The V end was cut by 7 bases, the J end by 2 bases, with 10 bases between. CDR3 sequence reads: CASKGGVTDTQYF. CDR3 nucleotide sequence: TGTGCCAGTAAAGGCGGGGTCACAGATACGCAGTATTTT.

J is TRBJ1-3 and V is TRBV20-1; no reliable D call. The germline V gene has CDR1 DFQATT and CDR2 SNEGSKA (reference sequence). This CDR3 is built from 11 residues. Trimming cost V 7 bases and J 6 bases, with 10 bases left between them. The DNA for the CDR3 is TGCAGTGGGGAGTGGGAAAACACCATATATTTT. Encoded protein: CSGEWENTIYF.

The chain combines TRBV30 with TRBJ2-7, with TRBD2 as a possible D gene (7 bases). The CDR3 contains 11 residues. Trimming cost V 5 bases and J 5 bases, with 10 bases left between them. Germline-derived CDR1 and CDR2 are GTSNPN and SVGIG (reference sequence). Written as DNA, the CDR3 is TGTGCCTGGGGGAGGGGGGACGAGCAGTACTTC. Its protein product is CAWGRGDEQYF.